This entry features one T cell receptor (beta chain) sequence. The source of the sample is a study of T cells in Graves' hyperthyroidism and ophthalmopathy. TCR beta CDR3 regions were amplified from RNA. With the HTBI primer set, the TCR CDR3 went through a first round of RT-PCR. TCRdb used MiXCR to reprocess the multiplex PCR reads, holding one entry per CDR3 protein. The data contain around 580,000 distinct CDR3 sequences, roughly 17% of them singletons. Aged 18 to 65, the patients had hyperthyroidism that was newly diagnosed and had lasted under 2 months. Pregnant or lactating patients were excluded, as were those with uncontrolled infection or other autoimmune disease. Diagnoses used clinical symptoms, serum thyroxine and TRAb, thyroid ultrasound and orbital computed tomography. The sequencing input was blood. This TCR was recovered from a woman between 18 and 30 years old with Graves' hyperthyroidism.

The CDR3 sequence is CASSQDSSNQPQHF. In DNA form, the CDR3 reads TGCGCCAGCAGCCAAGATTCGAGCAATCAGCCCCAGCATTTT. The rearrangement joins TRBV4-1 to TRBJ1-5; D is unclear. V was trimmed by 0 bases and J by 1 base, leaving 4 bases between them. The germline V gene encodes CDR1 MGHRA and CDR2 YSYEKL. CDR3 length: 14 residues.